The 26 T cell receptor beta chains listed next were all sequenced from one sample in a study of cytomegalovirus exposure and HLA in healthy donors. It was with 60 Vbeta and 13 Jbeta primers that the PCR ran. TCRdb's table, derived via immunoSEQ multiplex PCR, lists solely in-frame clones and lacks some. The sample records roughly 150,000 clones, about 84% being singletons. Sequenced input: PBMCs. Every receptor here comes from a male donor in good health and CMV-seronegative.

This chain's CDR3 is CASSLGQDEQYF. For the CDR3, the DNA is TGTGCCAGCAGCTTGGGTCAGGACGAGCAGTACTTC. The chain employs TRBV5-4 and TRBJ2-7, with D unresolved. The CDR3 is 12 residues long. V was pared by 0 bases and J by 5 bases, with 6 bases between. Germline lookup yields CDR1 SGHNT and CDR2 YYREEE (reference sequence).

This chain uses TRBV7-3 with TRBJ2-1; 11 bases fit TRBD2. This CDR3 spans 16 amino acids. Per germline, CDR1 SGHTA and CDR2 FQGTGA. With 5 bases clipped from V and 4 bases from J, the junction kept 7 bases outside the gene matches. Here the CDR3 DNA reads TGTGCCAGCAGCCCTCAACGGACTAGCGGGTACAATGAGCAGTTCTTC. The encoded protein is CASSPQRTSGYNEQFF.

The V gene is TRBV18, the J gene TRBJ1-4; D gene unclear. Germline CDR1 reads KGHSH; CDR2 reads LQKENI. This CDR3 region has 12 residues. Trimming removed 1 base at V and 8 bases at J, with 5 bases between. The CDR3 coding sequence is TGTGCCAGCTCACCACACGGGGAAAAACTGTTTTTT. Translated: CASSPHGEKLFF.

CDR3 sequence reads: CASGLYLAGGPVLLTSTDTQYF. CDR3 DNA sequence: TGTGCTAGTGGTTTGTACCTAGCGGGGGGCCCGGTCCTCTTAACTAGCACAGATACGCAGTATTTT. V usage is TRBV12-5 and J usage is TRBJ2-3; TRBD2 matches 11 bases. The V gene end was trimmed by 2 bases and the J gene end by 0 bases; junction bases not matched to a gene: 19. This CDR3 is 22 amino acids long. Looked up from germline, CDR1 is LGHNT and CDR2 is FRNRAP. Based on the CDR3 plus reference TRBV12-5 and TRBJ2-3, the full variable domain is DARVTQTPRHKVTEMGQEVTMRCQPILGHNTVFWYRQTMMQGLELLAYFRNRAPLDDSGMPKDRFSAEMPDATLATLKIQPSEPRDSAVYFCASGLYLAGGPVLLTSTDTQYFGPGTRLTVL.

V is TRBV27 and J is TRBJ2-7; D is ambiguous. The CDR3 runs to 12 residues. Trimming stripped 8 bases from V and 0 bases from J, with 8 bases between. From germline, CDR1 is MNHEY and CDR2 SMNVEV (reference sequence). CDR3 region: CASVSGSYEQYF. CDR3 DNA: TGTGCCAGCGTGAGTGGCTCCTACGAGCAGTACTTC.

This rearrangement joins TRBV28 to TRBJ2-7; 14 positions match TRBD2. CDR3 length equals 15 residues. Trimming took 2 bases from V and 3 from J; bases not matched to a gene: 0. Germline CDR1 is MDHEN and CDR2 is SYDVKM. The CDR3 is CASSLGTSGSYEQYF. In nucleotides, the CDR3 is TGTGCCAGCAGTTTAGGGACTAGCGGGAGCTACGAGCAGTACTTC.

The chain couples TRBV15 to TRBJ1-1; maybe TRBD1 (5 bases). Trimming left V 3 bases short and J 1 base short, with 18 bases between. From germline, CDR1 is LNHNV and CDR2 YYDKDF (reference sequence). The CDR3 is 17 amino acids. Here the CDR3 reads CATSSARTLASNTEAFF. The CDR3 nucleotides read TGTGCCACCAGCAGCGCCCGGACACTTGCCTCGAACACTGAAGCTTTCTTT.

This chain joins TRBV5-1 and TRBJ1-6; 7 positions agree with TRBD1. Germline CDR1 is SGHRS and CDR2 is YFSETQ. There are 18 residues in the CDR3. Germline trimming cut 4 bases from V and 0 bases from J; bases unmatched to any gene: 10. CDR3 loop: CASSPGTARSSYNSPLHF. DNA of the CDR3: TGCGCCAGCAGCCCCGGGACAGCCCGTAGCTCCTATAATTCACCCCTCCACTTT. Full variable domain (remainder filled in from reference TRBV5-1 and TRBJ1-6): KAGVTQTPRYLIKTRGQQVTLSCSPISGHRSVSWYQQTPGQGLQFLFEYFSETQRNKGNFPGRFSGRQFSNSRSEMNVSTLELGDSALYLCASSPGTARSSYNSPLHFGNGTRLTVT.

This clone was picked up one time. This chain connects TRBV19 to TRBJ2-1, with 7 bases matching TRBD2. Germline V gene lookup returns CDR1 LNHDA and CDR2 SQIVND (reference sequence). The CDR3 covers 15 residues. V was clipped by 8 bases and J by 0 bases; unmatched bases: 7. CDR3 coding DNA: TGTGCCAGTTCTAGCGGCTTGAGCTCCTACAATGAGCAGTTCTTC. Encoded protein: CASSSGLSSYNEQFF.

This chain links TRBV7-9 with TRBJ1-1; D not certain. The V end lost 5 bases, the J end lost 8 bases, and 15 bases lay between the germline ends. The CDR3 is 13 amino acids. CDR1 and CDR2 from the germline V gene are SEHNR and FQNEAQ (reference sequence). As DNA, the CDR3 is TGTGCCAGCAGCCCCCCGCCAAAAGAGGAAGCTTTCTTT. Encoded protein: CASSPPPKEEAFF. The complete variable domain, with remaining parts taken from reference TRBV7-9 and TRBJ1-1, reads DTGVSQNPRHKITKRGQNVTFRCDPISEHNRLYWYRQTLGQGPEFLTYFQNEAQLEKSRLLSDRFSAERPKGSFSTLEIQRTEQGDSAMYLCASSPPPKEEAFFGQGTRLTVV.

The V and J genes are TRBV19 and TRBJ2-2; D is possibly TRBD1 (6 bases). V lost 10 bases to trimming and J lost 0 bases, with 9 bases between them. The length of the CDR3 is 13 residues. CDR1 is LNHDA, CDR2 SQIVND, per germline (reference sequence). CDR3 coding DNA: TGTGCCACGTGGGGGCCGAACACCGGGGAGCTGTTTTTT. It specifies CATWGPNTGELFF. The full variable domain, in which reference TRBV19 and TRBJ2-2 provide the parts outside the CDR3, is DGGITQSPKYLFRKEGQNVTLSCEQNLNHDAMYWYRQDPGQGLRLIYYSQIVNDFQKGDIAEGYSVSREKKESFPLTVTSAQKNPTAFYLCATWGPNTGELFFGEGSRLTVL.

The CDR3 reads CATSRDRASGGRNNEQFF. CDR3 coding DNA: TGTGCCACCAGCAGAGATAGGGCTAGCGGAGGGAGGAACAATGAGCAGTTCTTC. The gene calls are TRBV15 and TRBJ2-1, with 7 nucleotides matching TRBD2. This CDR3 contains 18 residues. J lost 5 bases, V lost 0 bases, and 13 bases had no gene match. Germline V lookup: CDR1 LNHNV, CDR2 YYDKDF (reference sequence).

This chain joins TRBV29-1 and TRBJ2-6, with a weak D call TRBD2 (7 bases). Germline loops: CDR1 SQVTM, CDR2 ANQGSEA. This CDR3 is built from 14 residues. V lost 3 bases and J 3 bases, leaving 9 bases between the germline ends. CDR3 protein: CSVDGGLGANVLTF. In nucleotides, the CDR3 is TGCAGCGTTGACGGGGGGCTTGGGGCCAACGTCCTGACTTTC.

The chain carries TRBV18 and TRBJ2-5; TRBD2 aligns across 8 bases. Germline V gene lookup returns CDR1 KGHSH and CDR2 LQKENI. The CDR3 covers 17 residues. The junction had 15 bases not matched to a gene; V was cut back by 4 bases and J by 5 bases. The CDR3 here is CASSQEAGAASSETQYF. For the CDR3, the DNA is TGTGCCAGCTCACAAGAAGCGGGAGCGGCGTCCAGTGAGACCCAGTACTTC.

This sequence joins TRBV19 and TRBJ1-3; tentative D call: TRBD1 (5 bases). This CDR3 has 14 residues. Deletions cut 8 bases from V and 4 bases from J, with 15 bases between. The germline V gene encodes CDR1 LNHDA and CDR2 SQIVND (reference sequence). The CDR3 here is CASAPDSTGNTIYF. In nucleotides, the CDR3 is TGTGCCAGTGCTCCTGACAGCACGGGAAACACCATATATTTT.

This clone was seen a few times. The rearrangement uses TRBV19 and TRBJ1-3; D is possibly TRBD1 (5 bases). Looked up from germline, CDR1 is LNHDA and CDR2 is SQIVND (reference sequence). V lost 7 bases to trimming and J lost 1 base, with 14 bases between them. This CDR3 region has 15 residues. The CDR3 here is CASIGALGSGNTIYF. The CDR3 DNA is TGTGCCAGTATAGGGGCACTCGGATCTGGAAACACCATATATTTT. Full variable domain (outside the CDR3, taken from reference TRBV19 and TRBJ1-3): DGGITQSPKYLFRKEGQNVTLSCEQNLNHDAMYWYRQDPGQGLRLIYYSQIVNDFQKGDIAEGYSVSREKKESFPLTVTSAQKNPTAFYLCASIGALGSGNTIYFGEGSWLTVV.

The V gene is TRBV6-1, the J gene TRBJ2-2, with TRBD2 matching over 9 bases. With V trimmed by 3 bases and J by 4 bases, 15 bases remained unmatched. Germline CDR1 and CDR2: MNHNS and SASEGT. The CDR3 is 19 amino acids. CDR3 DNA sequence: TGTGCCAGCAGTGAGGGGATTATTCGTAGCGGGGGATCCACCGGGGAGCTGTTTTTT. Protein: CASSEGIIRSGGSTGELFF.

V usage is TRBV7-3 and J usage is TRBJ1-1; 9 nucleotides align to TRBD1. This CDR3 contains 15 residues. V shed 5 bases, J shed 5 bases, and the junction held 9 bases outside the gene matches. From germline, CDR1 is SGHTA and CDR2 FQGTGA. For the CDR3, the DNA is TGTGCCAGCAGCCCCAGACAGGGGGAAATGACTGAAGCTTTCTTT. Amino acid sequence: CASSPRQGEMTEAFF.

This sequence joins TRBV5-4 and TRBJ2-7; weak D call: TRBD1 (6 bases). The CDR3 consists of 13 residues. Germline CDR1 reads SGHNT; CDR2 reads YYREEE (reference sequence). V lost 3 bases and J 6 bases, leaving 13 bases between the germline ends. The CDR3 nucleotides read TGTGCCAGCAGCTGGGATGAAGGGGGCGAGCAGTACTTC. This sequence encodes CASSWDEGGEQYF.

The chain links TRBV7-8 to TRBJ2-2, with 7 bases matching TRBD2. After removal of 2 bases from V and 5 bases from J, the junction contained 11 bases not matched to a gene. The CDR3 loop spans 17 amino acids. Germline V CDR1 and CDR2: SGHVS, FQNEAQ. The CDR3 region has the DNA TGTGCCAGCAGCTTATTTCACGGGCCGGGAGGAACCGGGGAGCTGTTTTTT. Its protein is CASSLFHGPGGTGELFF. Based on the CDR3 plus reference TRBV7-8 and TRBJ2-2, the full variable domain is GAGVSQSPRYKVAKRGQDVALRCDPISGHVSLFWYQQALGQGPEFLTYFQNEAQLDKSGLPSDRFFAERPEGSVSTLKIQRTQQEDSAVYLCASSLFHGPGGTGELFFGEGSRLTVL.

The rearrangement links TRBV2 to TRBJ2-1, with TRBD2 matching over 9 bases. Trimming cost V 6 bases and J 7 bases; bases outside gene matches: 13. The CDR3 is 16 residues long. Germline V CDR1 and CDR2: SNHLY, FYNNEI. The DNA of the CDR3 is TGTGCCAGCAGGAAAATAGCGGGAGATTTGGAGAATGAGCAGTTCTTC. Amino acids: CASRKIAGDLENEQFF.

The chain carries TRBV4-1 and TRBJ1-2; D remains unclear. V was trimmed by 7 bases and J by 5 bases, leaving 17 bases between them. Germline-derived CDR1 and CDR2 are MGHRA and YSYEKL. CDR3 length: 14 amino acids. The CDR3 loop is CASKINYRGYGYTF. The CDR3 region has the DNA TGCGCCAGCAAGATCAACTACCGAGGGTATGGCTACACCTTC.

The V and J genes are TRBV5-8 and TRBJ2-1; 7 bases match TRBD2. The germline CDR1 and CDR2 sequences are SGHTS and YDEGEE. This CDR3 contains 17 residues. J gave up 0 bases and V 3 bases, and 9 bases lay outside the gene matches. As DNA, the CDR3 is TGTGCCAGCAGCTGGCTGGGAGGGACCAGCTCCTACAATGAGCAGTTCTTC. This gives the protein CASSWLGGTSSYNEQFF.

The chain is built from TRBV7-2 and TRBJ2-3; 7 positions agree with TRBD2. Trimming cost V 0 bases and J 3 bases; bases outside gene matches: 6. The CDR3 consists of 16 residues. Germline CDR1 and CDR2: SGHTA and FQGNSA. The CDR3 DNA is TGTGCCAGCAGCTTAGCCGGGGGAGGGCGAACAGATACGCAGTATTTT. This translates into CASSLAGGGRTDTQYF.

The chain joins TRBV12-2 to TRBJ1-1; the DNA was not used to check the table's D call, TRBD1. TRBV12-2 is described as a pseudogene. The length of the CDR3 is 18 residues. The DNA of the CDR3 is TGTGCAAGTCGCTTAAAGGACAGGGGGCTCCGGACGAACACTGAAGCTTTCTTT. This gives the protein CASRLKDRGLRTNTEAFF.

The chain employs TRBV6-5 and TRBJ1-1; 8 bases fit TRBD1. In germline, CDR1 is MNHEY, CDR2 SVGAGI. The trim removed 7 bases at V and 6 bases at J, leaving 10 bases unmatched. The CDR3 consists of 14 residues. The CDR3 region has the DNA TGTGCCAGCACCTCCGGGACAGGAGTCTCTGAAGCTTTCTTT. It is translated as CASTSGTGVSEAFF.